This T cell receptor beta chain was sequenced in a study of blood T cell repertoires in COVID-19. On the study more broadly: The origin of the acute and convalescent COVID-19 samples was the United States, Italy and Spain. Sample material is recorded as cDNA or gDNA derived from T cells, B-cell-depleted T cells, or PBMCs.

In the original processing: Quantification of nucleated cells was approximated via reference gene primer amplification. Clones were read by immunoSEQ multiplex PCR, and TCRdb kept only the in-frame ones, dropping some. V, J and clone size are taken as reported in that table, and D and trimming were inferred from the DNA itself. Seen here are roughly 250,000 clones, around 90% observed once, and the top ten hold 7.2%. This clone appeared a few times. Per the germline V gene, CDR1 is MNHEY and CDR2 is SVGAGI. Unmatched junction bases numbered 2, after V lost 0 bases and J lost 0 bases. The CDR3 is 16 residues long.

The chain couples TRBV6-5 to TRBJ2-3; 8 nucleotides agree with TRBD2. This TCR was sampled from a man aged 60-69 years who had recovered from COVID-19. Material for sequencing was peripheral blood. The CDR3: CASSYSSGSSTDTQYF. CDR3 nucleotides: TGTGCCAGCAGTTACTCGAGCGGGAGTAGCACAGATACGCAGTATTTT.